One and the same sample provided the 22 T cell receptor beta chains below, sequenced in a study of beta chain features in type 1 diabetes. The whole isolated RNA underwent reverse transcription, so sequencing captured expressed TCRB transcripts. Sequenced by immunoSEQ multiplex PCR; TCRdb stores in-frame clones only, minus some. The sample shows roughly 140,000 clones, about 7% of them seen only once. The specimen sequenced was central memory CD4+ T cells from blood. These receptors were taken from a young woman in good health.

The chain couples TRBV19 to TRBJ1-1; D is uncertain. Trimming stripped 5 bases from V and 3 bases from J, with 10 bases between. This CDR3 contains 13 residues. Germline V CDR1 and CDR2: LNHDA, SQIVND (reference sequence). Here the CDR3 DNA reads TGTGCCAGTAGTTCCCGACACGACACTGAAGCTTTCTTT. Its protein is CASSSRHDTEAFF.

This CDR3 reads CASSLGSGAHNEQFF. In DNA form, the CDR3 reads TGTGCCAGCAGCTTGGGATCGGGAGCCCACAATGAGCAGTTCTTC. This sequence joins TRBV5-4 and TRBJ2-1; perhaps TRBD2 as D (6 bases). The CDR3 loop spans 15 amino acids. The ends were cut back, 0 bases at V and 5 bases at J, with 12 bases in the middle. Germline CDR1 is SGHNT and CDR2 is YYREEE (reference sequence).

V gene TRBV7-9 combines with J gene TRBJ2-5; D might be TRBD1 (5 bases). CDR1 SEHNR and CDR2 FQNEAQ come from the germline V gene (reference sequence). CDR3 length: 14 residues. Trimming stripped 5 bases from V and 2 bases from J, with 12 bases between. The CDR3 DNA reads as TGTGCCAGCAGCCGAGACAGCTCACAAGAGACCCAGTACTTC. It codes for CASSRDSSQETQYF.

This clone has at least ten counts. This chain connects TRBV30 to TRBJ1-1; D is unresolved. The CDR3 spans 15 residues. CDR1 is GTSNPN, CDR2 SVGIG, per germline (reference sequence). Trimming pared 0 bases from V and 0 bases from J, leaving 11 bases between. This chain's CDR3 is CAWSVGPHMNTEAFF. In DNA form, the CDR3 reads TGTGCCTGGAGTGTCGGTCCGCATATGAACACTGAAGCTTTCTTT.

The V gene is TRBV2, the J gene TRBJ2-2; 7 bases are a match to TRBD1. This CDR3 spans 13 amino acids. From germline, CDR1 is SNHLY and CDR2 FYNNEI. V was clipped by 6 bases and J by 9 bases; unmatched bases: 7. In DNA form, the CDR3 reads TGTGCCAGCAGACCCCAACAGGGGTGGGAGCTGTTTTTT. Translation gives CASRPQQGWELFF.

This clone occurred a few times. V usage is TRBV28 and J usage is TRBJ2-3; 8 bases agree with TRBD1. The V gene's germline CDR1 is MDHEN and CDR2 SYDVKM. The V segment lost 5 bases and the J segment 1 base; nucleotides outside the gene matches: 5. The CDR3 is 15 residues long. The CDR3 loop is CASSPPDRGTDTQYF. The CDR3 DNA is TGTGCCAGCAGTCCTCCGGACAGGGGCACAGATACGCAGTATTTT.

The chain links TRBV19 to TRBJ2-2; 8 bases agree with TRBD1. V lost 3 bases to trimming and J lost 3 bases; unmatched junction nucleotides: 3. The CDR3 runs to 15 residues. Germline CDR1 is LNHDA and CDR2 is SQIVND (reference sequence). In nucleotides, the CDR3 is TGTGCCAGTAGTATCTCAGGGGGCGACACCGGGGAGCTGTTTTTT. Its translation: CASSISGGDTGELFF.

The table lists this clone with a few counts. The chain employs TRBV28 and TRBJ1-3; 7 bases are a match to TRBD1. The ends lost 6 bases at V and 4 bases at J; junction bases unmatched: 9. The CDR3 is made up of 15 amino acids. CDR1 MDHEN and CDR2 SYDVKM come from the germline V gene. CDR3 region: CASSRTGSRGNTIYF. CDR3 bases: TGTGCCAGCAGCCGGACAGGATCCCGGGGAAACACCATATATTTT.

Only a few counts were recorded for this clone. The V and J genes are TRBV5-1 and TRBJ1-4, with 7 bases identical to TRBD1. V dropped 4 bases and J dropped 3; count of bases not matched to a gene: 3. Per germline, CDR1 SGHRS and CDR2 YFSETQ. This CDR3 is built from 14 residues. The CDR3 DNA sequence: TGCGCCAGCAGCACGGGACAGCCTAATGAAAAACTGTTTTTT. As protein: CASSTGQPNEKLFF.

Only a few counts were recorded for this clone. This chain links TRBV9 with TRBJ2-1; TRBD2 matches at 9 bases. This CDR3 has 15 amino acids. CDR1 SGDLS and CDR2 YYNGEE come from the germline V gene. V dropped 0 bases and J dropped 7; count of bases not matched to a gene: 5. CDR3 amino acids: CASSVGGRARNEQFF. As DNA, the CDR3 is TGTGCCAGCAGCGTAGGCGGGAGGGCCAGAAATGAGCAGTTCTTC. The full variable domain, its missing parts supplied by reference TRBV9 and TRBJ2-1, is DSGVTQTPKHLITATGQRVTLRCSPRSGDLSVYWYQQSLDQGLQFLIQYYNGEERAKGNILERFSAQQFPDLHSELNLSSLELGDSALYFCASSVGGRARNEQFFGPGTRLTVL.

The chain has TRBV4-2 and TRBJ2-7; 9 bases are a match to TRBD1. With V trimmed by 4 bases and J by 7 bases, 11 bases remained unmatched. Germline V gene sequence: CDR1 LGHNA, CDR2 YNFKEQ. The CDR3 has 15 amino acids. Written as DNA, the CDR3 is TGTGCCAGCAGCCCATCGGGACAGGGAGCGGGAGAGCAGTACTTC. Residues: CASSPSGQGAGEQYF.

The chain joins TRBV14 to TRBJ1-1; the D gene is possibly TRBD1 (5 bases). The CDR3 covers 14 residues. Germline CDR1 and CDR2: SGHDN and FVKESK. V was clipped by 1 base and J by 6 bases, with 12 bases between them. Here the CDR3 DNA reads TGTGCCAGCAGCCAAGCGACGGGGGGGGCTGAAGCTTTCTTT. Translation: CASSQATGGAEAFF. Based on the CDR3 plus reference TRBV14 and TRBJ1-1, the full variable domain is EAGVTQFPSHSVIEKGQTVTLRCDPISGHDNLYWYRRVMGKEIKFLLHFVKESKQDESGMPNNRFLAERTGGTYSTLKVQPAELEDSGVYFCASSQATGGAEAFFGQGTRLTVV.

This clone was counted only a few times. The chain combines TRBV7-9 with TRBJ2-7; tentatively, D is TRBD1 (5 bases). Germline V lookup: CDR1 SEHNR, CDR2 FQNEAQ (reference sequence). CDR3 size: 14 residues. Trimming left V 5 bases short and J 2 bases short, with 13 bases between. The CDR3 coding sequence is TGTGCCAGCAGCCCCGGCAGGGCTCCCTACGAGCAGTACTTC. Encoded protein: CASSPGRAPYEQYF.

The chain links TRBV4-2 to TRBJ1-5; 8 bases fit TRBD1. Trimming took 0 bases from V and 5 from J; bases not matched to a gene: 6. The CDR3 runs 16 residues. CDR1 and CDR2 from the germline V gene are LGHNA and YNFKEQ. The CDR3 sequence is CASSQEDREAHQPQHF. As DNA, the CDR3 is TGTGCCAGCAGCCAAGAGGACAGGGAGGCCCATCAGCCCCAGCATTTT.

This sequence joins TRBV4-1 and TRBJ2-3, with 8 bases fitting TRBD2. Germline assignment: CDR1 MGHRA and CDR2 YSYEKL. Germline trimming cut 1 base from V and 6 bases from J; bases unmatched to any gene: 15. CDR3 length equals 18 residues. CDR3 in DNA: TGCGCCAGCAGCCAAGTCAGAGTGGTAGCGGGAAACTCCGATACGCAGTATTTT. It yields the protein CASSQVRVVAGNSDTQYF.

The chain employs TRBV11-2 and TRBJ1-5; 10 nucleotides align to TRBD1. With 5 bases clipped from V and 11 bases from J, the junction kept 9 bases outside the gene matches. The germline V gene encodes CDR1 SGHAT and CDR2 FQNNGV. The CDR3 covers 14 residues. The CDR3 coding sequence is TGTGCCAGCAGCCTCGGACAGGGGGACCTTACCCAGCATTTT. It encodes CASSLGQGDLTQHF. Based on the CDR3 plus reference TRBV11-2 and TRBJ1-5, the full variable domain is EAGVAQSPRYKIIEKRQSVAFWCNPISGHATLYWYQQILGQGPKLLIQFQNNGVVDDSQLPKDRFSAERLKGVDSTLKIQPAKLEDSAVYLCASSLGQGDLTQHFGDGTRLSIL.

The chain joins TRBV7-2 to TRBJ2-1; 8 positions match TRBD2. CDR3 length equals 14 residues. V trimming: 4 bases; J trimming: 9 bases; junction bases outside the gene matches: 8. Germline V gene lookup returns CDR1 SGHTA and CDR2 FQGNSA. The DNA of the CDR3 is TGTGCCAGCAGCTCCTCTCGGGGGGGATCTGAGCAGTTCTTC. Encoded protein: CASSSSRGGSEQFF.

The chain is built from TRBV28 and TRBJ1-2; 7 bases match TRBD1. Germline V lookup: CDR1 MDHEN, CDR2 SYDVKM. The CDR3 contains 12 residues. Trimming removed 8 bases from V and 14 bases from J; junction bases left unmatched: 14. CDR3 nucleotide sequence: TGTGCCAGCCGGACAGGCCAACTCCCGAGGACCTTC. Translating gives CASRTGQLPRTF.

This clone has a handful of counts. The V and J genes are TRBV6-5 and TRBJ1-1, with D possibly TRBD1 on 6 matching bases. Deletions cut 0 bases from V and 5 bases from J, with 10 bases between. The CDR3 is 14 residues long. The germline V gene encodes CDR1 MNHEY and CDR2 SVGAGI. As DNA, the CDR3 is TGTGCCAGCAGTTACTCCGCAGGGGAGACTGAAGCTTTCTTT. Translated, it gives CASSYSAGETEAFF.

This clone was seen many times. The chain uses TRBV4-2 and TRBJ2-7; TRBD1 agrees at 7 bases. CDR3 length: 14 amino acids. Germline V lookup: CDR1 LGHNA, CDR2 YNFKEQ. After removal of 2 bases from V and 6 bases from J, the junction contained 7 bases not matched to a gene. This CDR3 is CASSQPGQAPEQYF. CDR3 nucleotide sequence: TGTGCCAGCAGCCAACCCGGACAGGCCCCCGAGCAGTACTTC.

The chain is built from TRBV13 and TRBJ2-1; TRBD2 is a possible D gene (6 bases). The CDR3 sequence is 16 residues long. Trimming removed 5 bases from V and 5 bases from J, with 19 bases in between. Germline CDR1 is PRHDT and CDR2 is FYEKMQ (reference sequence). This CDR3 is CASSTPGLLLNNEQFF. The CDR3 bases are TGTGCCAGCAGCACTCCGGGACTCCTTCTGAACAATGAGCAGTTCTTC.

This chain uses TRBV5-1 with TRBJ2-3; 7 bases are shared with TRBD2. CDR1 and CDR2 (germline): SGHRS, YFSETQ. This CDR3 has 13 amino acids. With 2 bases clipped from V and 9 bases from J, the junction kept 6 bases outside the gene matches. As DNA, the CDR3 is TGCGCCAGCAGCTTCGAGCGGGGAGAAACGCAGTATTTT. This sequence encodes CASSFERGETQYF.